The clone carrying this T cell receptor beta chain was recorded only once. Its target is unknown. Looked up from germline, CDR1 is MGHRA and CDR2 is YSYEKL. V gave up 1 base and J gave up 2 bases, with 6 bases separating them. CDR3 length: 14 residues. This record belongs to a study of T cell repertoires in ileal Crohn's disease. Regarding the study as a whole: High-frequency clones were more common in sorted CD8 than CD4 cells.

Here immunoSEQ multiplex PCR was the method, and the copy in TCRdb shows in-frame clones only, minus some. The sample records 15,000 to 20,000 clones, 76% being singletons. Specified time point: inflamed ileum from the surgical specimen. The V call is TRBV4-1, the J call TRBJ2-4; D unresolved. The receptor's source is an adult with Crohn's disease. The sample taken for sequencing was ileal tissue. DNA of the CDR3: TGCGCCAGCAGCCAAGCGGGCACCAAAAACATTCAGTACTTC. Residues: CASSQAGTKNIQYF.